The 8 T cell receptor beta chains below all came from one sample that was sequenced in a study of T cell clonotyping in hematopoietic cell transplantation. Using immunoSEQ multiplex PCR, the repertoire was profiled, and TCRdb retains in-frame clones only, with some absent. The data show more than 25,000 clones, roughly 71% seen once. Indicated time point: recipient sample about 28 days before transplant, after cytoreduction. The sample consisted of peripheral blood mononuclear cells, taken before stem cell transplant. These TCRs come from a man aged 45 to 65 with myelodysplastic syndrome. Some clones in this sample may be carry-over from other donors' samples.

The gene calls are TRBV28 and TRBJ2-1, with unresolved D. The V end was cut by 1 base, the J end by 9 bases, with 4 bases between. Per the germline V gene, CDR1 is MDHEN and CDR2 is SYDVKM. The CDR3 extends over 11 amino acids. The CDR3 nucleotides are TGTGCCAGCAGTTTATCGGTTGAGCAGTTCTTC. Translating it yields CASSLSVEQFF.

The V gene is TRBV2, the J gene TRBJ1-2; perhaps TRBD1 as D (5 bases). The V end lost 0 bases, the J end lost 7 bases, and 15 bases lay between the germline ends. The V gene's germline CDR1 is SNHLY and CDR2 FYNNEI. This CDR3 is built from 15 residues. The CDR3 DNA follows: TGTGCCAGCAGTGAAGCGGCCGGGGCGGTGAGTGGCTACACCTTC. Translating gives CASSEAAGAVSGYTF.

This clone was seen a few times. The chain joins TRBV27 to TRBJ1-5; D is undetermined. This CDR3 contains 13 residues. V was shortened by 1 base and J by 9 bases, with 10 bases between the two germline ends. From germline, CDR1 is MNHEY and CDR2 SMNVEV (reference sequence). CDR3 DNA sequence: TGTGCCAGCAGTTTATGGGATCAAGGGCCCCAGCATTTT. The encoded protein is CASSLWDQGPQHF.

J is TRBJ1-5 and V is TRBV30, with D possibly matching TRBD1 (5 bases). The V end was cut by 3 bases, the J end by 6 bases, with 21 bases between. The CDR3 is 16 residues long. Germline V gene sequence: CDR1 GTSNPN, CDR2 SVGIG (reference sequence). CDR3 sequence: CAWRGGGGLVTQPQHF. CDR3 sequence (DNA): TGTGCCTGGAGGGGGGGTGGAGGGCTCGTTACTCAGCCCCAGCATTTT. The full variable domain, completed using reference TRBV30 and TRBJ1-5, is SQTIHQWPATLVQPVGSPLSLECTVEGTSNPNLYWYRQAAGRGLQLLFYSVGIGQISSEVPQNLSASRPQDRQFILSSKKLLLSDSGFYLCAWRGGGGLVTQPQHFGDGTRLSIL.

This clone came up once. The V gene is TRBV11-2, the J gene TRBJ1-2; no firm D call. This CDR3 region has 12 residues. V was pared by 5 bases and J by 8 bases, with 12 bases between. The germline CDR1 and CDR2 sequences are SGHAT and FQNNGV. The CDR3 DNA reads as TGTGCCAGCAGCAGAGGGAGCGGGGGCTACACCTTC. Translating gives CASSRGSGGYTF.

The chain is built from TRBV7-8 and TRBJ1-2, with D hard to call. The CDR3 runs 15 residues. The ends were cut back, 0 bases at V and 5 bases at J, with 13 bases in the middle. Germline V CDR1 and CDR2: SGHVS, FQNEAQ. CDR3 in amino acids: CASSLASVPFYGYTF. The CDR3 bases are TGTGCCAGCAGCTTAGCGAGCGTCCCGTTTTATGGCTACACCTTC.

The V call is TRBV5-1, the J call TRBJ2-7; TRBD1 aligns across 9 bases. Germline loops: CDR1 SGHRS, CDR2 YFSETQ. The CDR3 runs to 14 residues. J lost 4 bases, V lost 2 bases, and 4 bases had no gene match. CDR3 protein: CASSFGTGFYEQYF. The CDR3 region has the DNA TGCGCCAGCAGCTTCGGGACAGGGTTTTACGAGCAGTACTTC.

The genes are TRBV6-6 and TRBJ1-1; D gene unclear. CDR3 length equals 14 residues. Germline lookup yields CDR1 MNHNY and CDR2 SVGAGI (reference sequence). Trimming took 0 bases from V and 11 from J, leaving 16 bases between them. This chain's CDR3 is CASSYSGMGLRAFF. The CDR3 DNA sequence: TGTGCCAGCAGTTACTCGGGGATGGGCCTGAGGGCTTTCTTT.